The clone carrying this TCR beta chain was seen repeatedly, ten times or more. Its target is not known. As it was prepared, the TCRbeta library received unique molecular identifiers. MiXCR was run by TCRdb on the PCR reads, yielding one entry per CDR3 protein. The profile shows some 840,000 distinct CDR3 sequences, around 15% of them singletons. Germline-derived CDR1 and CDR2 are ENHRY and SYGVKD. The CDR3 totals 16 residues. The V end lost 8 bases, the J end lost 0 bases, and 18 bases lay between the germline ends. The data were obtained in a study of T-cell reconstitution after alpha-beta-depleted transplantation in children. Notes on the study in general: Some patients' high day-60 TCRbeta diversity was attributed to recipient cells surviving conditioning.

This sample comprised PBMCs, mostly from graft donor cells, obtained 360 days after TCRalphabeta/CD19-depleted stem cell transplant. The chain joins TRBV10-3 to TRBJ2-3; TRBD1 might be the D (6 bases). The TCR was taken from a male patient aged 10-17 years who had a stem cell transplant for acute lymphoblastic leukemia, so the T cells may come from the graft donor. CDR3 DNA sequence: TGTGCCATCCTTATCAGGGGCCCGACTAGCACAGATACGCAGTATTTT. Translating it yields CAILIRGPTSTDTQYF.